This T cell receptor (beta chain) was retrieved from a study of early T cells in non-severe SARS-CoV-2 infection. Only a few counts were recorded for this clonotype. The CDR3 runs to 13 residues. Per the germline V gene, CDR1 is SGHRS and CDR2 is YFSETQ. Deletions cut 7 bases from V and 4 bases from J, with 14 bases between. One entry per CDR3 protein, called by TCRdb with MiXCR from the 5' RACE reads. The sample lists 100,000 to 150,000 distinct CDR3 sequences; approximately 15% were seen once. Material for sequencing was whole blood. The receptor comes from an adult who was a healthcare worker with PCR-confirmed SARS-CoV-2 infection or an uninfected control (not recorded which). The chain is built from TRBV5-1 and TRBJ1-1, with D possibly TRBD1 on 5 matching bases. The CDR3 here is CASSPAGATEAFF. The CDR3 DNA follows: TGCGCCAGCTCCCCAGCTGGGGCCACTGAAGCTTTCTTT.